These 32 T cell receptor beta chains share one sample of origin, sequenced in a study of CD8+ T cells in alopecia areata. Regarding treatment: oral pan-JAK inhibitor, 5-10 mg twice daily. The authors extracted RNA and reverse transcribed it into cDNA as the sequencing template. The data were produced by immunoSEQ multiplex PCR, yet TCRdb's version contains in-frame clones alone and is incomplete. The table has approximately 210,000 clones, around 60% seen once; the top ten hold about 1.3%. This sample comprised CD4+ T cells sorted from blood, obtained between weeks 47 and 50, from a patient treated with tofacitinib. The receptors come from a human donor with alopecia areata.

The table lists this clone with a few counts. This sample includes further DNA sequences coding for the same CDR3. For the CDR3, the DNA is TGTGCCTGGAGTCGGCTCGACACAGATACGCAGTATTTT. Translation: CAWSRLDTDTQYF. The chain has TRBV30 and TRBJ2-3; no reliable D call. V was shortened by 2 bases and J by 2 bases, with 8 bases between the two germline ends. The CDR3 has 13 residues. Germline values: CDR1 GTSNPN, CDR2 SVGIG (reference sequence).

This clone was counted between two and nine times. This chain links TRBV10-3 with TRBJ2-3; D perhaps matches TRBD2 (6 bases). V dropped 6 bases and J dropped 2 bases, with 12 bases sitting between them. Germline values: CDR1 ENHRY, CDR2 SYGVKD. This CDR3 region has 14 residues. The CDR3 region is CAISGDSTTDTQYF. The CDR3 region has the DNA TGTGCCATCAGCGGGGACTCTACCACAGATACGCAGTATTTT.

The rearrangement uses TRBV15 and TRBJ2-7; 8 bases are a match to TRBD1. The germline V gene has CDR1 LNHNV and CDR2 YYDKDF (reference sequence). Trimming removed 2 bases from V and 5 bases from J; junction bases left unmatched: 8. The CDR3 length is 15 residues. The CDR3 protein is CATSRRTGPGNEQYF. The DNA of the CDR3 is TGTGCCACCAGCAGACGGACAGGGCCGGGCAACGAGCAGTACTTC.

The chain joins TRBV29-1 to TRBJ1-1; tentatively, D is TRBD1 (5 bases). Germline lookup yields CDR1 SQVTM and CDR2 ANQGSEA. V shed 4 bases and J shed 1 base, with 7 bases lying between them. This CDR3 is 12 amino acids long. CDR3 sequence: CSVVGANTEAFF. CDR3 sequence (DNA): TGCAGCGTTGTTGGGGCGAACACTGAAGCTTTCTTT.

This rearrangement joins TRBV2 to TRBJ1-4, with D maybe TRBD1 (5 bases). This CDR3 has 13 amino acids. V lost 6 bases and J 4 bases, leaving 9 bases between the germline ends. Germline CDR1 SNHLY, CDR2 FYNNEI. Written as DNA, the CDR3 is TGTGCCAGCAGGTCAGGGTTTAATGAAAAACTGTTTTTT. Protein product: CASRSGFNEKLFF.

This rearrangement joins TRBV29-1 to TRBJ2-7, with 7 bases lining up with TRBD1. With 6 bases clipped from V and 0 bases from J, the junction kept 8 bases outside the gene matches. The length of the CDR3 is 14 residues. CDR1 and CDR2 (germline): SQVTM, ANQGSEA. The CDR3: CSVAGTVTSYEQYF. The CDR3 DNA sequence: TGCAGCGTGGCTGGGACAGTCACCTCCTACGAGCAGTACTTC.

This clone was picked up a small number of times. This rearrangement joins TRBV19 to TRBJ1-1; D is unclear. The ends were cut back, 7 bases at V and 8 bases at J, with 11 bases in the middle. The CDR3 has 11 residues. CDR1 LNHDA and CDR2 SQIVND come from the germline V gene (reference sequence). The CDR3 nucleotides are TGTGCCAGTAAGCGGCCCCCCGAAGCTTTCTTT. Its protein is CASKRPPEAFF.

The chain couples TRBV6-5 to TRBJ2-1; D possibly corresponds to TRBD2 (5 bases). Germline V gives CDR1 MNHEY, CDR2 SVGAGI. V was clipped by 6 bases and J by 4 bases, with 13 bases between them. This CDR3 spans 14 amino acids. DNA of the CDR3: TGTGCCAGCAGGGCCCGCGAGGGTTACAATGAGCAGTTCTTC. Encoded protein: CASRAREGYNEQFF.

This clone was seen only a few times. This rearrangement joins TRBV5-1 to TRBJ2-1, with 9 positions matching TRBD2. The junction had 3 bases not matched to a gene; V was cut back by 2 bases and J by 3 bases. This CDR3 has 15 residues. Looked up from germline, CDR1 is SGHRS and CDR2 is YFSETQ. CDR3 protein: CASSLAGGNYNEQFF. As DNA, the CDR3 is TGCGCCAGCAGCTTAGCGGGGGGCAACTACAATGAGCAGTTCTTC.

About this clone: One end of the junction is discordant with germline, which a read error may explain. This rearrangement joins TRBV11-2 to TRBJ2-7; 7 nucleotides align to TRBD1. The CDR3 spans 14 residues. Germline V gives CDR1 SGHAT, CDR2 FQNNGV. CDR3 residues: CASSVDRALHEQYF. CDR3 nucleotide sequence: TGTGCCAGCAGCGTAGACAGGGCACTCCACGAGCAGTACTTC.

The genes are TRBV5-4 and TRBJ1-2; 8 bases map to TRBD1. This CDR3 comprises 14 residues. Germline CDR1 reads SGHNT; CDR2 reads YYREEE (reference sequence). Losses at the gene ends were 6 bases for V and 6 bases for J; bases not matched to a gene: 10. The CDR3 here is CASTFGTGFNGYTF. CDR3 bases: TGTGCCAGCACCTTCGGGACAGGATTTAATGGCTACACCTTC.

CDR3 nucleotides: TGCGCCAGCAGCTTGGGCAGGGCGCCCACCGGGGAGCTGTTTTTT. Protein: CASSLGRAPTGELFF. This chain joins TRBV5-1 and TRBJ2-2, with D possibly TRBD1 on 5 matching bases. CDR3 length equals 15 residues. Trimming pared 0 bases from V and 4 bases from J, leaving 10 bases between. Germline assignment: CDR1 SGHRS and CDR2 YFSETQ.

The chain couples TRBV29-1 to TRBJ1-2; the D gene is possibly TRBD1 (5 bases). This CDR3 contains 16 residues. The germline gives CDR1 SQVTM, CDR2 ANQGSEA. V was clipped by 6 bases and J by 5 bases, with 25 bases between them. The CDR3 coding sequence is TGCAGCGTCGGGGGACGAACGGGGCCTCCAAGTTATGGCTACACCTTC. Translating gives CSVGGRTGPPSYGYTF.

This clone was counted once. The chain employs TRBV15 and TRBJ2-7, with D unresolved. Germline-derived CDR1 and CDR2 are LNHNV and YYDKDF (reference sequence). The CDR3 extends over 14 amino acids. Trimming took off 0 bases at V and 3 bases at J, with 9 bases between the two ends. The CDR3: CATSRESGRYEQYF. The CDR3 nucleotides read TGTGCCACCAGCAGAGAGTCAGGCCGCTACGAGCAGTACTTC.

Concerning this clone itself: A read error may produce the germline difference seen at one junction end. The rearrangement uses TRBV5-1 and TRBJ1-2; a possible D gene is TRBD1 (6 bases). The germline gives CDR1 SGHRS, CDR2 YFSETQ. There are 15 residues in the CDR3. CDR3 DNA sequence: TGCGCCAGCAGCTTGGAGGGACACCAATTCTATGGCTTCACCTTC. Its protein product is CASSLEGHQFYGFTF.

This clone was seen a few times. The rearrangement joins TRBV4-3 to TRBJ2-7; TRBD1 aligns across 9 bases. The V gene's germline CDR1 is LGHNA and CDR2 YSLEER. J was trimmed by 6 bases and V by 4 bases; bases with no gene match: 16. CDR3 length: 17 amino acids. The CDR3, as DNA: TGCGCCAGCAGCCCGTTCGCGGCGGGACAGGGACCCGTCGAGCAGTACTTC. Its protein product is CASSPFAAGQGPVEQYF.

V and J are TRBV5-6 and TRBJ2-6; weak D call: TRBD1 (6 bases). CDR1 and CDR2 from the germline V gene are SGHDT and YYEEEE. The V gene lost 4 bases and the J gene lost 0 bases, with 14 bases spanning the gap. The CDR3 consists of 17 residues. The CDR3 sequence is CASSPGDRPSGANVLTF. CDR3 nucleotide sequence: TGTGCCAGCAGCCCCGGAGACAGGCCCTCTGGGGCCAACGTCCTGACTTTC. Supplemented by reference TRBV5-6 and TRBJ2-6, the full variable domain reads DAGVTQSPTHLIKTRGQQVTLRCSPKSGHDTVSWYQQALGQGPQFIFQYYEEEERQRGNFPDRFSGHQFPNYSSELNVNALLLGDSALYLCASSPGDRPSGANVLTFGAGSRLTVL.

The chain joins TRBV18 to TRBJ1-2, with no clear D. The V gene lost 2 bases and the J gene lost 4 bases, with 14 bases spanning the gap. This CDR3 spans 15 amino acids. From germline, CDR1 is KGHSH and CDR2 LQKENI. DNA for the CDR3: TGTGCCAGCTCACCAACGGACGGATCTATCTATGGCTACACCTTC. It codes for CASSPTDGSIYGYTF.

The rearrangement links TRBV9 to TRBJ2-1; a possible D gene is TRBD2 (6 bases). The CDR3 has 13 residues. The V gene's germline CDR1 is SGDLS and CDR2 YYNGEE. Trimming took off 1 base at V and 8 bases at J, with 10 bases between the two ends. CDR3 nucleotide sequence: TGTGCCAGCAGCGTACGGGAGTCCTATGAGCAGTTCTTC. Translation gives CASSVRESYEQFF.

CDR3 region: CASSLLSNEQFF. CDR3 DNA sequence: TGTGCCAGCAGCCTACTCTCAAATGAGCAGTTCTTC. The chain links TRBV7-2 to TRBJ2-1; D gene ambiguous. CDR3 size: 12 residues. Trimming cost V 5 bases and J 7 bases, with 9 bases left between them. Germline V gives CDR1 SGHTA, CDR2 FQGNSA.

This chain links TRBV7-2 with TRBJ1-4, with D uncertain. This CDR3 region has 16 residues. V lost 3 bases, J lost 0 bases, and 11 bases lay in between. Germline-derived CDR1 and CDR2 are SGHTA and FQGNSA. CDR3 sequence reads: CASSFLAGTTNEKLFF. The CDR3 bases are TGTGCCAGCAGCTTCCTTGCGGGGACAACTAATGAAAAACTGTTTTTT.

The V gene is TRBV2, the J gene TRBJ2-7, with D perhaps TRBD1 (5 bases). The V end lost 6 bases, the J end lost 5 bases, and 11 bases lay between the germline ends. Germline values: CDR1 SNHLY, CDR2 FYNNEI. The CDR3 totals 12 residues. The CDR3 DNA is TGTGCCAGCAGCAGGGTGAGGAACGAGCAGTACTTC. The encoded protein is CASSRVRNEQYF.

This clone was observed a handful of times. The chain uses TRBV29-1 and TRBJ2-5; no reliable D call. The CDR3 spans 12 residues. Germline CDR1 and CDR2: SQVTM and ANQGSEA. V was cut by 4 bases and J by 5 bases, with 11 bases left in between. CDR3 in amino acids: CSVVGRVETQYF. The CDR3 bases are TGCAGCGTTGTGGGTAGGGTTGAGACCCAGTACTTC.

The CDR3 DNA reads as TGTGCCAGCAGTTACCAGGGGATTCAATATTCACCCCTCCACTTT. It yields the protein CASSYQGIQYSPLHF. This chain uses TRBV27 with TRBJ1-6; possible D gene TRBD1, 6 bases. CDR1 is MNHEY and CDR2 is SMNVEV in the germline V gene (reference sequence). The V end lost 4 bases, the J end lost 8 bases, and 15 bases lay between the germline ends. The CDR3 totals 15 residues.

Here the CDR3 reads CASSLARTNQNIQYF. The CDR3 nucleotides read TGTGCCAGCAGCTTAGCAAGGACCAATCAAAACATTCAGTACTTC. This chain connects TRBV7-2 to TRBJ2-4; D unclear. The germline V gene encodes CDR1 SGHTA and CDR2 FQGNSA. This CDR3 has 15 residues. Trimming removed 0 bases at V and 5 bases at J, with 11 bases between. Full variable domain (remainder filled in from reference TRBV7-2 and TRBJ2-4): GAGVSQSPSNKVTEKGKDVELRCDPISGHTALYWYRQSLGQGLEFLIYFQGNSAPDKSGLPSDRFSAERTGGSVSTLTIQRTQQEDSAVYLCASSLARTNQNIQYFGAGTRLSVL.

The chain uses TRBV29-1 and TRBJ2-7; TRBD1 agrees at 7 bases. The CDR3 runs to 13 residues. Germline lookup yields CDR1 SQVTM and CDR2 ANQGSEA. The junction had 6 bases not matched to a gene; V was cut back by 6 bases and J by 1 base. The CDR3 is CSVGQRQSYEQYF. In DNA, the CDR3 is TGCAGCGTGGGACAGCGACAGTCCTACGAGCAGTACTTC.

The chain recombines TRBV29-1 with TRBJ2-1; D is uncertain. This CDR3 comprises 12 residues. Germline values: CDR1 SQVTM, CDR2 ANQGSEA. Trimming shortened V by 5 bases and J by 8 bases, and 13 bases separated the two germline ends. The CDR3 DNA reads TGCAGCGTTCTCGATTATGTCGATGAGCAGTTCTTC. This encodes CSVLDYVDEQFF.

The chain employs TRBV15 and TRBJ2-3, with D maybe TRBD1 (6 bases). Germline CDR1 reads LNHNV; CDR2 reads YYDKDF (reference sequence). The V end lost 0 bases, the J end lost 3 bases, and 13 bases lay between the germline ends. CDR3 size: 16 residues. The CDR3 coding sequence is TGTGCCACCAGCAGAGATCGTGTCAGGGGAACAGATACGCAGTATTTT. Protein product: CATSRDRVRGTDTQYF.

The CDR3 loop is CASSPGTSFGDIQYF. The CDR3 nucleotides are TGTGCCAGCAGCCCAGGGACATCCTTCGGGGACATTCAGTACTTC. The chain recombines TRBV7-2 with TRBJ2-4; maybe TRBD1 (6 bases). V was clipped by 5 bases and J by 8 bases, with 19 bases between them. The germline CDR1 and CDR2 sequences are SGHTA and FQGNSA. The CDR3 covers 15 residues.

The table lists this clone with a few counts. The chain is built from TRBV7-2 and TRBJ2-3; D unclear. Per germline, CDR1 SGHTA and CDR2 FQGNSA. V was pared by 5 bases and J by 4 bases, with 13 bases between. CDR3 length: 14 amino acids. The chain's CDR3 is CASSRESTADTQYF. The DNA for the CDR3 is TGTGCCAGCAGCCGCGAGTCGACGGCAGATACGCAGTATTTT.

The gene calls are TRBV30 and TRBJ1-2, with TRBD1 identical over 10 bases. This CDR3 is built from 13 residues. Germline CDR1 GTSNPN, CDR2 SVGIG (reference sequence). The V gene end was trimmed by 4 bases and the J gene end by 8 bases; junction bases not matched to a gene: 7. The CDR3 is CAWIPGTGVGYTF. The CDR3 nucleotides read TGTGCCTGGATTCCCGGGACAGGGGTGGGCTACACCTTC.

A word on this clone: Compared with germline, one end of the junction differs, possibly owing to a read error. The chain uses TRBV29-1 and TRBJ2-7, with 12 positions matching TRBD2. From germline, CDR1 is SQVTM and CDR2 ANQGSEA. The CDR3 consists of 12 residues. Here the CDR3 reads CSVTRTSGEQCF. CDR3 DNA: TGCAGCGTTACACGGACTAGCGGGGAGCAGTGCTTC.